This T cell receptor (beta chain) comes out of a study of PD-1 blockade in classical Hodgkin lymphoma. The study, taken as a whole, reports: Diversity in CD4+ TCRs, unlike that measured in CD8+ TCRs, had risen significantly by C4D1. Relapsed/refractory patients reportedly had lower baseline diversity than newly diagnosed patients. Individuals initiating nivolumab under 1 year after ASCT were excluded.

All patients relapsed after autologous stem cell transplantation, and brentuximab vedotin exposure varied. The germline V gene has CDR1 SGHNT and CDR2 YYREEE (reference sequence). V was clipped by 4 bases and J by 1 base; unmatched bases: 4. The CDR3 totals 16 residues. To note about this clone: Its target is unknown.

TCRdb keeps only in-frame clones here, not all; method: immunoSEQ multiplex PCR. This sample yields 40,000 to 50,000 clones, of which around 80% are seen a single time; about an eighth belongs to the top ten. The chain links TRBV5-4 to TRBJ1-4; TRBD1 aligns across 10 bases. This TCR came from a human donor with classical Hodgkin lymphoma. The source was peripheral blood mononuclear cells (PBMCs), collected at baseline. CDR3 in amino acids: CASSPGQGRTNEKLFF. CDR3 in DNA: TGTGCCAGCAGCCCGGGACAGGGGAGAACTAATGAAAAACTGTTTTTT.